What follows are 12 T cell receptor beta chains derived from one specimen sequenced in a study of shared clonotypes between healthy human individuals. Produced via immunoSEQ multiplex PCR; TCRdb's table is partial and in-frame only. The data hold 800,000 or so clones, with approximately 97% observed a single time. Naive CD8 populations comprised CD45RO-negative cells positively selected for CCR7, excluding terminally differentiated effector memory CD45RA+ cells. Source material: naive CD8+ T cells sorted from blood. Source of these receptors: a man aged 25 to 45 in good health.

The chain uses TRBV12-5 and TRBJ2-3, with no clear D. Trimming left V 5 bases short and J 2 bases short, with 11 bases between. This CDR3 spans 14 amino acids. Germline CDR1 is LGHNT and CDR2 is FRNRAP. The CDR3 nucleotides are TGTGCTAGTGGTGGCGCGGAGTACACAGATACGCAGTATTTT. It encodes CASGGAEYTDTQYF.

The chain carries TRBV27 and TRBJ2-1, with D tentatively TRBD2 (6 bases). Germline V gene sequence: CDR1 MNHEY, CDR2 SMNVEV (reference sequence). This CDR3 region has 14 residues. Between the trimmed V and J ends, which lost 0 bases and 5 bases, there was a span of 8 bases. CDR3: CASSLSRENNEQFF. The CDR3 DNA reads TGTGCCAGCAGTTTATCTCGGGAGAACAATGAGCAGTTCTTC.

J is TRBJ2-1 and V is TRBV7-2; 8 nucleotides align to TRBD2. V was clipped by 5 bases and J by 8 bases; unmatched bases: 11. Germline values: CDR1 SGHTA, CDR2 FQGNSA. The CDR3 is 15 amino acids. The CDR3 loop is CASSTNPGLVYEQFF. The CDR3, as DNA: TGTGCCAGCAGCACAAATCCGGGACTAGTTTATGAGCAGTTCTTC.

This chain uses TRBV27 with TRBJ2-5; D ambiguous. V was clipped by 8 bases and J by 3 bases, with 4 bases between them. This CDR3 spans 10 amino acids. Germline V lookup: CDR1 MNHEY, CDR2 SMNVEV (reference sequence). The DNA for the CDR3 is TGTGCCAGCGGCAAAGAGACCCAGTACTTC. Residues: CASGKETQYF.

This chain links TRBV7-9 with TRBJ2-7; D might be TRBD1 (6 bases). Germline V gene data show CDR1 as SEHNR and CDR2 as FQNEAQ (reference sequence). Between the trimmed V and J ends, which lost 1 base and 6 bases, there was a span of 25 bases. The CDR3 sequence is 18 residues long. CDR3 in amino acids: CASSLGTVWGREDSEQYF. The CDR3 coding sequence is TGTGCCAGCAGCTTAGGGACTGTTTGGGGGCGCGAGGACAGCGAGCAGTACTTC.

This rearrangement joins TRBV6-5 to TRBJ2-7; 8 positions agree with TRBD2. CDR3 length: 14 amino acids. Trimming took 6 bases from V and 4 from J; bases not matched to a gene: 8. From germline, CDR1 is MNHEY and CDR2 SVGAGI. The DNA for the CDR3 is TGTGCCAGCAGGATTAGCGGGACTGGTTACGAGCAGTACTTC. This sequence encodes CASRISGTGYEQYF.

V is TRBV29-1 and J is TRBJ2-2, with D unclear. Per germline, CDR1 SQVTM and CDR2 ANQGSEA. This CDR3 comprises 13 residues. Trimming took off 7 bases at V and 0 bases at J, with 9 bases between the two ends. The CDR3 DNA is TGCAGCGCCTTACCTACGAACACCGGGGAGCTGTTTTTT. It is translated as CSALPTNTGELFF.

This clone was observed a single time. This rearrangement joins TRBV7-9 to TRBJ1-4; 7 nucleotides align to TRBD1. Germline V CDR1 and CDR2: SEHNR, FQNEAQ (reference sequence). This CDR3 is built from 17 residues. The J segment lost 0 bases and the V segment lost 5 bases, leaving 9 bases of the junction unmatched. The CDR3 nucleotides are TGTGCCAGCAGCCCCGACAGGGCGAAATCAACTAATGAAAAACTGTTTTTT. Its protein is CASSPDRAKSTNEKLFF.

This rearrangement joins TRBV19 to TRBJ1-5; 11 bases are a match to TRBD1. After removal of 5 bases from V and 9 bases from J, the junction contained 9 bases not matched to a gene. Germline values: CDR1 LNHDA, CDR2 SQIVND (reference sequence). There are 15 residues in the CDR3. The DNA for the CDR3 is TGTGCCAGTAGTCCCGGGACAGGGGGATTGGGGCCCCAGCATTTT. As protein: CASSPGTGGLGPQHF. Full variable domain (missing parts from reference TRBV19 and TRBJ1-5): DGGITQSPKYLFRKEGQNVTLSCEQNLNHDAMYWYRQDPGQGLRLIYYSQIVNDFQKGDIAEGYSVSREKKESFPLTVTSAQKNPTAFYLCASSPGTGGLGPQHFGDGTRLSIL.

The chain combines TRBV11-2 with TRBJ2-3, with D possibly TRBD2 on 5 matching bases. Trimming took 4 bases from V and 4 from J, leaving 9 bases between them. The germline gives CDR1 SGHAT, CDR2 FQNNGV. This CDR3 is built from 13 residues. CDR3 residues: CASSSELADTQYF. For the CDR3, the DNA is TGTGCCAGCAGCTCCGAACTAGCAGATACGCAGTATTTT.

The genes are TRBV7-2 and TRBJ2-4; TRBD1 matches 8 bases. Germline CDR1 and CDR2: SGHTA and FQGNSA. CDR3 length: 16 residues. Germline trimming cut 1 base from V and 2 bases from J; bases unmatched to any gene: 4. The CDR3: CASSLVWTGTKNIQYF. The CDR3, as DNA: TGTGCCAGCAGCTTAGTCTGGACAGGGACCAAAAACATTCAGTACTTC.

The rearrangement joins TRBV9 to TRBJ2-7; 11 bases map to TRBD1. The V gene end was trimmed by 4 bases and the J gene end by 6 bases; junction bases not matched to a gene: 9. CDR1 is SGDLS, CDR2 YYNGEE, per germline. The CDR3 length is 15 residues. CDR3 region: CASSPASGTGGEQYF. CDR3 DNA sequence: TGTGCCAGCAGCCCAGCTTCCGGGACAGGGGGCGAGCAGTACTTC. Drawing the rest from reference TRBV9 and TRBJ2-7, the complete variable domain is DSGVTQTPKHLITATGQRVTLRCSPRSGDLSVYWYQQSLDQGLQFLIQYYNGEERAKGNILERFSAQQFPDLHSELNLSSLELGDSALYFCASSPASGTGGEQYFGPGTRLTVT.